This TCR beta chain came from a study of cytomegalovirus exposure and HLA in healthy donors. Whole-study findings and limits: Common viral pathogens seemed, in a later analysis, to connect with several of the most significant clusters.

A note on this clone: No antigen is known for it. Other DNA variants within this sample encode the same CDR3.

Germline V gene sequence: CDR1 SGHRS, CDR2 YFSETQ. CDR3 length: 13 residues. The V and J ends lost 0 bases and 4 bases respectively, with 5 bases between them. The PCR employed 60 Vbeta primers together with 13 Jbeta primers. Libraries were prepared by immunoSEQ multiplex PCR; TCRdb keeps only in-frame clonotypes and omits some of them. Of around 99,000 clones listed, around 77% are singletons. This receptor was identified in a male donor in good health and CMV-seronegative. V gene TRBV5-1 combines with J gene TRBJ1-5; no clear D. The source material was PBMCs. CDR3: CASSLGENQPQHF. CDR3 nucleotide sequence: TGCGCCAGCAGCTTGGGAGAAAATCAGCCCCAGCATTTT.